The text below deals with one T cell receptor beta chain. Antigen unknown. Sequencing used immunoSEQ v4. Measured with immunoSEQ multiplex PCR; TCRdb has only the in-frame clones, and not every one. Of about 6,000 clones in the sample, 78% were seen once. The data were obtained in a study of T cells in placental villitis. Study results and caveats: CMV-specific clones were more frequent in CMV cases than villitis of unknown etiology.

The CDR3 totals 14 residues. A few unmatched placentae had confirmed cytomegalovirus or Toxoplasma gondii villitis. Infectious villitis occurred in younger mothers with smaller fetuses, and two had preterm delivery or intrauterine demise. V is TRBV1 and J is TRBJ2-7; no check of the table's D call, TRBD1, against the DNA was made. TRBV1 is shown as a pseudogene. The sample consisted of placental tissue containing maternal and fetal cells. The receptor's source is a human patient with infectious villitis; the placental T cells may come from both mother and fetus. CDR3 nucleotide sequence: TGCACCAGCAGCCAAGACCAGCAGGGCTGCGAGCAGTACTTC. It encodes CTSSQDQQGCEQYF.